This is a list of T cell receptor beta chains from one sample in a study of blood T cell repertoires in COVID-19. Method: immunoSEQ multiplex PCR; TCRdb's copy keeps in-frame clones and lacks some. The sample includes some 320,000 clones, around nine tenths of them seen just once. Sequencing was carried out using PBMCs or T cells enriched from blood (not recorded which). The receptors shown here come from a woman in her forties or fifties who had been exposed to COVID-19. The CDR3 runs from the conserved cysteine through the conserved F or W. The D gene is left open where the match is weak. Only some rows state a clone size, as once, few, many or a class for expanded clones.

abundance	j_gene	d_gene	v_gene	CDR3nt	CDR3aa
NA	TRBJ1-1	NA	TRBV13	TGTGCCAGCAGCGTCGACAATGAAGCTTTCTTT	CASSVDNEAFF
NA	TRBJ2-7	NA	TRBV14	TGTGCCAGCAGCCCCGGGTATAGTCCCGCCTACGAGCAGTACTTC	CASSPGYSPAYEQYF
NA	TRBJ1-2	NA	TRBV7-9	TGTGCCAGCGCCCTAGTGACAGACTATGGCTACACCTTC	CASALVTDYGYTF
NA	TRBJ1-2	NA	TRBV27	TGTGCCAGCAGCCAAAACACAGTTCGTGGCTACACCTTC	CASSQNTVRGYTF
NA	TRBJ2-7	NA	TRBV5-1	TGCGCCAGCAGCTTGGACGGCTCCTACGAGCAGTACTTC	CASSLDGSYEQYF
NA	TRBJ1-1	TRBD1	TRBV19	TGTGCCAGTAGTATCGTTGGGACAGGGAACACTGAAGCTTTCTTT	CASSIVGTGNTEAFF
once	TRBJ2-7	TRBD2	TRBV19	TGTGCCAGTAGTTTCGAGCGGGGGAGCTCCTACGAGCAGTACTTC	CASSFERGSSYEQYF
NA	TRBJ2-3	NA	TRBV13	TGTGCCAGCAGCAGGGACTCCCGAGCAGGAGATACGCAGTATTTT	CASSRDSRAGDTQYF
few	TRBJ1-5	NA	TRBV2	TGTGCCAGCAGTGAATTAGTGTCTTATAGCAATCAGCCCCAGCATTTT	CASSELVSYSNQPQHF
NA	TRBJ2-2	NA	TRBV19	TGTGCCAGTAGTTGGGACTCGACGAACACCGGGGAGCTGTTTTTT	CASSWDSTNTGELFF
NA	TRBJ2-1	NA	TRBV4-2	TGTGCCAGCAGCCAAGATAGTAGCGGCTGGGGCGATGAGCAGTTCTTC	CASSQDSSGWGDEQFF
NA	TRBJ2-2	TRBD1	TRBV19	TGTGCCAGTAGTCTACGGACAGGCTCCGGGGAGCTGTTTTTT	CASSLRTGSGELFF
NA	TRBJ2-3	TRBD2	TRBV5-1	TGCGCCAGCAGCTTGGATCCTAGCGGGGGGGGCACAGATACGCAGTATTTT	CASSLDPSGGGTDTQYF
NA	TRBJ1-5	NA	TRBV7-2	TGTGCCAGCAGCAGCCTCGGGCAGCCCCAGCATTTT	CASSSLGQPQHF